The source of this T cell receptor (beta chain) is a study of blood T cell repertoires in COVID-19 (dated by TCRdb to 2018 to 2021). Study-level background: Samples covering the acute and convalescent phases of COVID-19 were provided by collaborators in the United States, Italy and Spain. The material from the prospective study consisted of cDNA or gDNA derived from T cells, B-cell-depleted T cells, or PBMCs. Deeply sampled blood TCRbeta repertoires from subjects exposed to, actively infected with, or recovered from COVID-19 were included in the dataset. The repertoires were released in a freely available public database intended as a resource for research on the immune response to SARS-CoV-2. Samples came from the ongoing ImmuneRACE study (first 160 participants) plus 1,254 subjects from 6 global collaborators. A de-identified subject ID, COVID-19 status, age in years and sex were almost always included in the sample metadata. Where available, HLA class I and class II types were taken from metadata supplied by the sample provider and were not determined by assay-based typing. The study at large found these results: The quantity of clinical and demographic metadata differed by source and by participant and was supplied without curation.

Another Seattle source contributed samples from volunteer blood donors who had recovered from COVID-19. Each collaborating institution followed its own protocols to collect whole blood in K2EDTA tubes. For TCRbeta analysis, collaborators shipped samples in one of three forms: frozen whole blood, isolated PBMCs, or DNA extracted from either of those sample types. TCRbeta CDR3 regions were amplified from genomic DNA using the immunoSEQ Assay, a bias-controlled multiplex PCR. As for the original processing: The number of nucleated cells in each sample was estimated from the amplification of reference gene primers within the assay. To quantify the absolute abundance of each unique TCRbeta CDR3 rearrangement, sequence reads were collapsed and filtered. Productive Simpson clonality was computed per sample as the square root of Simpson's diversity index over productive rearrangements. Sourced from immuneACCESS, this table was stored by TCRdb with only in-frame sequences that have V and J called. A share of the clones is absent; for the studies checked, an unresolved V gene accounts for under half, and the remainder has no known explanation. Clone size and the V and J calls come from that table; the DNA yielded D and trimming. This sample is represented by around 280,000 clones; approximately 86% of them were singletons. The top ten clones comprise roughly 2.1% of the sample.

Between the V and J ends, shortened by 6 bases and 9 bases respectively, the junction contains 15 bases. The CDR3, cysteine through phenylalanine, is 13 amino acids long. Of all the DNA, just the CDR3 is kept, 39 bases in frame from base 1. According to the germline V gene (reference sequence), CDR1 reads MNHEY and CDR2 reads SMNVEV. With regard to this clone: Its binding antigen is unknown. No clone much larger than this one lies a single base away; base qualities are absent.

The TCR originated in a woman aged 30 to 39 who had recovered from COVID-19. The chain is encoded by TRBV27 joined to TRBJ2-4; no D gene call is confident. The sequencing sample was made of peripheral blood. Read as DNA, the sequence is TGTGCCAGCAGCCCGACCCGATCGGGCATTCAGTACTTC. Translated, this is CASSPTRSGIQYF.